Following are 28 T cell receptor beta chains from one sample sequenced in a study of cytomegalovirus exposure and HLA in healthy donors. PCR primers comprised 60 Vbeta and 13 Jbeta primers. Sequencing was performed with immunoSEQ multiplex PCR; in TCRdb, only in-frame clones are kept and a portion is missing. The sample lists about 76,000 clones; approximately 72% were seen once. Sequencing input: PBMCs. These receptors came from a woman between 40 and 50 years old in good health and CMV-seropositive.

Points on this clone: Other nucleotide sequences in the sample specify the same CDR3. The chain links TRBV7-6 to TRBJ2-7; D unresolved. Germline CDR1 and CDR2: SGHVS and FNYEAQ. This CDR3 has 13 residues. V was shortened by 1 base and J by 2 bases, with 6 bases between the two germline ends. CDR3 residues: CASSLGEPYEQYF. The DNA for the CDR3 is TGTGCCAGCAGCTTAGGAGAGCCCTACGAGCAGTACTTC.

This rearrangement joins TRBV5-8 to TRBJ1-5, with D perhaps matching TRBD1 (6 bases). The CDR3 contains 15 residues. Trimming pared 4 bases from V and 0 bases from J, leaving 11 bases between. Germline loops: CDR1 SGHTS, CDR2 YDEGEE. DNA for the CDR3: TGTGCCAGCAGCGTAGGACAGCATAGCAATCAGCCCCAGCATTTT. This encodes CASSVGQHSNQPQHF. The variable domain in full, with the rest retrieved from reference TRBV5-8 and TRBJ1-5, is EAGVTQSPTHLIKTRGQQATLRCSPISGHTSVYWYQQALGLGLQFLLWYDEGEERNRGNFPPRFSGRQFPNYSSELNVNALELEDSALYLCASSVGQHSNQPQHFGDGTRLSIL.

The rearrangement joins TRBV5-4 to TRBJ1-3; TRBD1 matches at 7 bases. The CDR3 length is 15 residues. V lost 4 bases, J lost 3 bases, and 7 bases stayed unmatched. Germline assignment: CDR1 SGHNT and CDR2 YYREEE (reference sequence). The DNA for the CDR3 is TGTGCCAGCAGCCACGGGACAGAGAGTGGAAACACCATATATTTT. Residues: CASSHGTESGNTIYF.

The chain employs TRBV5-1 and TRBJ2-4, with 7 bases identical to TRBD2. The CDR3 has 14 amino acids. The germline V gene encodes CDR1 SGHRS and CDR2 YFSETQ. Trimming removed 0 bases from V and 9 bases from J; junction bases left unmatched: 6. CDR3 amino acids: CASSLALGEGIQYF. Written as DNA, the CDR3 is TGCGCCAGCAGCTTGGCTCTCGGGGAGGGCATTCAGTACTTC.

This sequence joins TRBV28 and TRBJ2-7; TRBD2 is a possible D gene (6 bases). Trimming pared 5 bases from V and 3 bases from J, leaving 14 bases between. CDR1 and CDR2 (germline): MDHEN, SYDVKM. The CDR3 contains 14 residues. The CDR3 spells CASSLRAGSYEQYF. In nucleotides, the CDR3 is TGTGCCAGCAGTCTACGGGCCGGGAGCTACGAGCAGTACTTC.

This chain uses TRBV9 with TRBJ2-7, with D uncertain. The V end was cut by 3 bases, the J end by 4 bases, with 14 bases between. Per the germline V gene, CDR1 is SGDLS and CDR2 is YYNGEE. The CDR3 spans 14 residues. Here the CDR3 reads CASSETFGRYEQYF. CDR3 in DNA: TGTGCCAGCAGCGAGACGTTTGGGCGATACGAGCAGTACTTC.

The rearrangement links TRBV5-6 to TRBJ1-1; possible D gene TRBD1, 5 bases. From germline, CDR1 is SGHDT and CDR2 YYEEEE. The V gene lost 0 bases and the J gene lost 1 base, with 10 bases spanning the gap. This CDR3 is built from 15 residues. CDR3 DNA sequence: TGTGCCAGCAGCTTGGCCAATCAGGGGAACACTGAAGCTTTCTTT. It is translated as CASSLANQGNTEAFF.

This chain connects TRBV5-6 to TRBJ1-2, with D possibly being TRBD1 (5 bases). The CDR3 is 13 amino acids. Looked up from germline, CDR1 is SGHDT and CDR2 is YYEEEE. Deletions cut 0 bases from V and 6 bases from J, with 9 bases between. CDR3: CASSLVGGDGYTF. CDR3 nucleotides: TGTGCCAGCAGCTTGGTTGGGGGGGATGGCTACACCTTC.

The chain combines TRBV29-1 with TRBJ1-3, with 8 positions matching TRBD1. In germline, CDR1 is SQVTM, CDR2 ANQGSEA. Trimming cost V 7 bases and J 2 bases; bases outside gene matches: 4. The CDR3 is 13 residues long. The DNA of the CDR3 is TGCAGCGCCTCACAGGGGGCTGGAAACACCATATATTTT. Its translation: CSASQGAGNTIYF.

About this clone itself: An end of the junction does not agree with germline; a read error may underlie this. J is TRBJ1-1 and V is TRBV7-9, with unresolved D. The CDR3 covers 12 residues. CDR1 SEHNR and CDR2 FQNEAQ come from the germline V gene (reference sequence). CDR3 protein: CSSSSVGEEAFF. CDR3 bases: TGTTCCAGCAGCTCCGTTGGGGAGGAAGCTTTCTTT.

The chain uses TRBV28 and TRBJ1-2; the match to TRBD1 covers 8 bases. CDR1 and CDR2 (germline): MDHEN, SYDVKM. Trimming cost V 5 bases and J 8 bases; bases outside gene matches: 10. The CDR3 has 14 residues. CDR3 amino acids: CASSREGQGLGYTF. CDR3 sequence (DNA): TGTGCCAGCAGTCGAGAAGGACAGGGCTTGGGCTACACCTTC.

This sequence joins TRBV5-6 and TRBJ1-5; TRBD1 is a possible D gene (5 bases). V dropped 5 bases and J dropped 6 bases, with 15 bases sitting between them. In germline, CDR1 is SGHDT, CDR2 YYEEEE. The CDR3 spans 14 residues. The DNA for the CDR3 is TGTGCCAGCAGGGGGGGAGGGGTGGGTCAGCCCCAGCATTTT. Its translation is CASRGGGVGQPQHF.

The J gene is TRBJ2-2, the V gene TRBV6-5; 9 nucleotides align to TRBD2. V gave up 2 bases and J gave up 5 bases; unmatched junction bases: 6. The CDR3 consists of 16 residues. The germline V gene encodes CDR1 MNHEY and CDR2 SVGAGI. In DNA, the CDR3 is TGTGCCAGCAGTTACAGGACTAGCGTTAATACCGGGGAGCTGTTTTTT. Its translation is CASSYRTSVNTGELFF.

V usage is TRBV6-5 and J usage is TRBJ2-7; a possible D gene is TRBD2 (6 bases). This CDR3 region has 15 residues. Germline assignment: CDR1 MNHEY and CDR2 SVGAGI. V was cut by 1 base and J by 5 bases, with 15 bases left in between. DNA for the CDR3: TGTGCCAGCAGTTACTTACAGGAGGCGGGGAACGAGCAGTACTTC. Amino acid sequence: CASSYLQEAGNEQYF.

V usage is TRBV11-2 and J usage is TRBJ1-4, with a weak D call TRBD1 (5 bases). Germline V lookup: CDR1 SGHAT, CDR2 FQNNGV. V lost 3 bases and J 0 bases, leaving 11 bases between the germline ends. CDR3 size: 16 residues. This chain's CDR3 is CASSFTGPPTNEKLFF. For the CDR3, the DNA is TGTGCCAGCAGCTTTACAGGACCCCCAACTAATGAAAAACTGTTTTTT.

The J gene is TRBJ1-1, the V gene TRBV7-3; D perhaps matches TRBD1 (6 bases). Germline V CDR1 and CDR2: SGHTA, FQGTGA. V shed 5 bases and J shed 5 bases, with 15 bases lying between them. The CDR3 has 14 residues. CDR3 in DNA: TGTGCCAGCAGCGCCCAACAGGGCGGGACTGAAGCTTTCTTT. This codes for CASSAQQGGTEAFF. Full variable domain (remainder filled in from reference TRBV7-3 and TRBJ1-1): GAGVSQTPSNKVTEKGKYVELRCDPISGHTALYWYRQSLGQGPEFLIYFQGTGAADDSGLPNDRFFAVRPEGSVSTLKIQRTERGDSAVYLCASSAQQGGTEAFFGQGTRLTVV.

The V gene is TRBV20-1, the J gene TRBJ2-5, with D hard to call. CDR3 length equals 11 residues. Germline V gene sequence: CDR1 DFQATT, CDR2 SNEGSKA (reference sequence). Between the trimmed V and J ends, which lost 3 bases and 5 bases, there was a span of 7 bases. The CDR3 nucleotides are TGCAGTGCTAGTCGGCGGGAGACCCAGTACTTC. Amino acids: CSASRRETQYF.

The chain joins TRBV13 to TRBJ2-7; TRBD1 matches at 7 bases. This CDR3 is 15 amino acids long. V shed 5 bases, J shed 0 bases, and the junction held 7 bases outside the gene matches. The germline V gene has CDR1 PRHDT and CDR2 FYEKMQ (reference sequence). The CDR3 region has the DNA TGTGCCAGCAGCGCTGATGACAGGGTCTCCTACGAGCAGTACTTC. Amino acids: CASSADDRVSYEQYF.

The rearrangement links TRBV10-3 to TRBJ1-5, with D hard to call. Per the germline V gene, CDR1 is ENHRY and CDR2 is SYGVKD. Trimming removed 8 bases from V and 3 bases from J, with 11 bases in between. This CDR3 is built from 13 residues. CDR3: CAISGTNNQPQHF. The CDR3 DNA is TGTGCCATCTCGGGAACTAACAATCAGCCCCAGCATTTT.

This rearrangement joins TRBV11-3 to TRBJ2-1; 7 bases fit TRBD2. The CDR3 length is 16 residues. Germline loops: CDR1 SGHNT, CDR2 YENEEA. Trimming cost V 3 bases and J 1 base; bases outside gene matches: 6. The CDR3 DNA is TGTGCCAGCAGCTTGGGGCAGGGACTATCCTACAATGAGCAGTTCTTC. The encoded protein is CASSLGQGLSYNEQFF.

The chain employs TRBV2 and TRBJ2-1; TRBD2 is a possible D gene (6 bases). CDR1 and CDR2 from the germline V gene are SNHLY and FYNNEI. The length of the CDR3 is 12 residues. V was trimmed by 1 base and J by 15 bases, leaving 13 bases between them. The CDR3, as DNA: TGTGCCAGCAGTGAAGAGGCCTACGGGAGGTTCTTC. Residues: CASSEEAYGRFF.

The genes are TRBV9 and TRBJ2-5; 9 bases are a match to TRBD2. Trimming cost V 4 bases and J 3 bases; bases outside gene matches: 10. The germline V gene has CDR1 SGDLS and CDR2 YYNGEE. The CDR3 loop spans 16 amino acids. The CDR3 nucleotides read TGTGCCAGCAGCCCTCGGTGGGGCGGGGGGGAAGAGACCCAGTACTTC. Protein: CASSPRWGGGEETQYF. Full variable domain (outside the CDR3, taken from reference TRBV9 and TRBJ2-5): DSGVTQTPKHLITATGQRVTLRCSPRSGDLSVYWYQQSLDQGLQFLIQYYNGEERAKGNILERFSAQQFPDLHSELNLSSLELGDSALYFCASSPRWGGGEETQYFGPGTRLLVL.

CDR3 bases: TGTGCCAGCAGTTCTCCGTACCAAGAGACCCAGTACTTC. Translation gives CASSSPYQETQYF. The genes are TRBV27 and TRBJ2-5; D unresolved. The V and J ends lost 4 bases and 0 bases respectively, with 6 bases between them. Germline values: CDR1 MNHEY, CDR2 SMNVEV (reference sequence). There are 13 residues in the CDR3.

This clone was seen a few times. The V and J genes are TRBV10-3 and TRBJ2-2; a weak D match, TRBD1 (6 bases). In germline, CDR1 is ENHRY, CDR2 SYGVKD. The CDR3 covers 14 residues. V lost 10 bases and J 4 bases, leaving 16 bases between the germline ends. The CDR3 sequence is CATANRVTTGELFF. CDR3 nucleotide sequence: TGTGCCACAGCCAACAGGGTAACCACCGGGGAGCTGTTTTTT.

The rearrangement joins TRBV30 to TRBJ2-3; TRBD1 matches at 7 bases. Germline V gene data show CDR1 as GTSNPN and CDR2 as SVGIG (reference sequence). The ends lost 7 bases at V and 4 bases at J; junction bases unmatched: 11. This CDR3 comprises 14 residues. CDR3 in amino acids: CAYLTGQESDTQYF. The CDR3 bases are TGTGCCTACTTGACAGGGCAAGAATCAGATACGCAGTATTTT.

CDR3 loop: CASGFGGGRDTQYF. In DNA form, the CDR3 reads TGCGCCAGCGGCTTTGGAGGGGGCCGTGATACGCAGTATTTT. The V and J genes are TRBV4-1 and TRBJ2-3, with a weak D call TRBD1 (7 bases). Germline CDR1 is MGHRA and CDR2 is YSYEKL. This CDR3 is built from 14 residues. Between the trimmed V and J ends, which lost 8 bases and 6 bases, there was a span of 18 bases.

In DNA, the CDR3 is TGTGCCAGTAGTATAACAGGGGGCAGGGAGACCCAGTACTTC. It is translated as CASSITGGRETQYF. The rearrangement uses TRBV19 and TRBJ2-5; 9 nucleotides align to TRBD1. V was clipped by 2 bases and J by 5 bases; unmatched bases: 3. Germline CDR1 is LNHDA and CDR2 is SQIVND (reference sequence). The CDR3 loop spans 14 amino acids.

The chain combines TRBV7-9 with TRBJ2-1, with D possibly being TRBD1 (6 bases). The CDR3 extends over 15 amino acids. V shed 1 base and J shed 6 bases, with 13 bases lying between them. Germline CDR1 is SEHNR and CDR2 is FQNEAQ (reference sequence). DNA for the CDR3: TGTGCCAGCAGCTTAGTCCCTAGCAGGGGCAATGAGCAGTTCTTC. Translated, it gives CASSLVPSRGNEQFF.